The entry below describes one TCR beta chain. This specimen belongs to a study of blood T cell repertoires in COVID-19. Study context: The samples span acute and convalescent COVID-19 from the United States, Italy and Spain.

Individuals aged roughly 18 to 95 years were recruited from around 22 US areas. The CDR3 sequence is 16 residues long. Per germline, CDR1 PRHDT and CDR2 FYEKMQ (reference sequence). J lost 10 bases, V lost 2 bases, and 11 bases had no gene match. Per the original data handling: Reference gene primer amplification yielded estimated nucleated cell counts. Libraries were prepared by immunoSEQ multiplex PCR; TCRdb keeps only in-frame clonotypes and omits some of them. V, J and clone size derive from that table, while D and trimming were established from the DNA sequence. The data show over 200,000 clones, with 70% to 90% seen just once and roughly 10% held by the top ten.

The sequenced material came from PBMCs or T cells enriched from blood (not recorded which). The chain carries TRBV13 and TRBJ2-2, with TRBD2 matching over 9 bases. The TCR was taken from a young man who had recovered from COVID-19. CDR3 sequence: CASSLRLAGREPELFF. CDR3 in DNA: TGTGCCAGCAGCTTACGCCTAGCGGGACGTGAGCCGGAGCTGTTTTTT.